This T cell receptor (beta chain) was retrieved from a study of regulatory T cells in long-lasting Graves disease. Study-wide findings and caveats: Segments TRBV28, TRBJ1-2 and TRBJ2-5 showed preferential usage in persistent disease.

This clonotype occurred a few times. Its antigen is not known. CDR3 regions were amplified by Arm-PCR using iRepertoire HTBI primers to build TCR beta libraries. In TCRdb, the multiplex PCR reads were re-called with MiXCR into one record per CDR3 protein. The sample holds roughly 500,000 distinct CDR3 sequences; roughly 21% are singletons and the top ten take about 6.6%. Time point: persistent/refractory GD, antithyroid drugs over 5 years with positive TRAb. The TCR library was prepared using RNA isolated from PBMCs. The patients included were those that came from an endocrinology department in Xi'an, China. Germline V gene sequence: CDR1 MNHEY, CDR2 SMNVEV (reference sequence). This CDR3 has 15 residues. Between the trimmed V and J ends, which lost 4 bases and 2 bases, there was a span of 9 bases.

The sample in question was peripheral blood mononuclear cells (PBMCs), obtained when the disease was refractory, from a patient treated with antithyroid drugs. The receptor comes from a female donor with Graves disease. The V gene is TRBV27, the J gene TRBJ2-6, with D hard to call. CDR3 protein: CASSYLGPGANVLTF. The CDR3 region has the DNA TGTGCCAGCAGTTACCTTGGCCCTGGGGCCAACGTCCTGACTTTC.